This entry concerns a single TCR beta chain. The target antigen is unknown. A second PCR of 7 to 11 cycles used a sample-barcoded 5' primer and a J-beta primer mix. Every cDNA was tagged by a template-switch adaptor with 12 random nucleotides. Per sample, CDR3-containing paired-end reads numbered at least 3 million. A single record per CDR3 protein comes from TCRdb applying MiXCR to the 5' RACE reads. Among roughly 930,000 distinct CDR3 sequences, roughly 50% were seen once, and the ten largest hold around an eighth. Every sample gave at least 5 micrograms of total RNA when it was extracted. These data come from a study of blood T cells in healthy people across ages. There are 15 residues in the CDR3. Germline CDR1 reads SQVTM; CDR2 reads ANQGSEA. General study findings and limits: Naive T cell percentage strongly correlated with TCR beta diversity.

Sequences were obtained from blood. The genes are TRBV29-1 and TRBJ2-5, with D perhaps assigned TRBD1 or TRBD2 (6 bases each). With the DNA end fitting TRBJ2-7 better, the J assignment may be wrong. This sequence was found in a man younger than 45 in good health. The chain's CDR3 is CSVEVGGGPDYEQYF. CDR3 nucleotide sequence: TGCAGCGTTGAAGTGGGTGGGGGGCCCGACTACGAGCAGTACTTC.